This entry lists 29 T cell receptor beta chains sequenced from one sample in a study of shared clonotypes between healthy human individuals. This table comes from immunoSEQ multiplex PCR, and its TCRdb copy is limited to in-frame clones, with some not included. Of about 690,000 clones in the sample, about 92% were seen once. Sequencing was carried out using memory CD8+ T cells from PBMCs. The subset was: CD45RO+ cells pooled with CCR7-negative TemRA cells. Every receptor here comes from a man between 18 and 35 years old in good health. Some clones in this sample may be carry-over from other donors' samples.

The DNA for the CDR3 is TGTGCCAGCAGCCTGATCCGGGACGACGGCTATGGCTACACCTTC. Translated: CASSLIRDDGYGYTF. The V call is TRBV28, the J call TRBJ1-2, with D possibly TRBD1 on 5 matching bases. The CDR3 runs 15 residues. Deletions cut 6 bases from V and 4 bases from J, with 18 bases between. CDR1 is MDHEN, CDR2 SYDVKM, per germline.

The chain couples TRBV28 to TRBJ2-1, with D tentatively TRBD1 (5 bases). The CDR3 has 12 residues. The V gene lost 7 bases and the J gene lost 6 bases, with 10 bases spanning the gap. Germline CDR1 and CDR2: MDHEN and SYDVKM. DNA of the CDR3: TGTGCCAGCAACGGACACCTCAATGAGCAGTTCTTC. Protein sequence: CASNGHLNEQFF.

The chain has TRBV10-3 and TRBJ1-5; possible D gene TRBD1, 5 bases. Trimming removed 3 bases at V and 5 bases at J, with 14 bases between. Germline assignment: CDR1 ENHRY and CDR2 SYGVKD. The CDR3 has 15 amino acids. The CDR3 DNA sequence: TGTGCCATCAGTGAAAATGCGGGGGATCATCAGCCCCAGCATTTT. Its protein product is CAISENAGDHQPQHF.

CDR3 coding DNA: TGTGCCAGTAGTATCAAAGGGACTAGCGGGATGTTCTACGAGCAGTACTTC. Its protein is CASSIKGTSGMFYEQYF. The gene calls are TRBV19 and TRBJ2-7; TRBD2 matches at 13 bases. Germline V gives CDR1 LNHDA, CDR2 SQIVND (reference sequence). The CDR3 extends over 17 amino acids. Germline trimming cut 3 bases from V and 3 bases from J; bases unmatched to any gene: 8.

Of note for this clone: This may arise from a read error, as a much more abundant clone is one base away. The chain has TRBV15 and TRBJ2-5; TRBD1 matches at 11 bases. The V gene end was trimmed by 0 bases and the J gene end by 5 bases; junction bases not matched to a gene: 5. Looked up from germline, CDR1 is LNHNV and CDR2 is YYDKDF (reference sequence). CDR3 length: 16 amino acids. The CDR3 region is CATSRDRRTGGETQYF. The CDR3 DNA is TGTGCCACCAGCAGAGATCGTAGGACAGGGGGCGAGACCCAGTACTTC.

The chain employs TRBV14 and TRBJ2-1; TRBD1 or TRBD2 may be the D gene (7 bases each). Germline assignment: CDR1 SGHDN and CDR2 FVKESK. Trimming stripped 0 bases from V and 8 bases from J, with 17 bases between. The CDR3 totals 16 residues. This chain's CDR3 is CASSQDQGEGPDEQFF. The DNA for the CDR3 is TGTGCCAGCAGCCAAGATCAGGGGGAGGGCCCAGATGAGCAGTTCTTC.

This clone was counted only a few times. V and J are TRBV9 and TRBJ1-2; 8 nucleotides match TRBD1. Germline assignment: CDR1 SGDLS and CDR2 YYNGEE. V lost 3 bases, J lost 8 bases, and 9 bases stayed unmatched. CDR3 length equals 14 residues. CDR3 bases: TGTGCCAGCAGCGGCGGACAGGGCGGGGAAGGCTACACCTTC. Amino acid sequence: CASSGGQGGEGYTF.

This clone was observed a handful of times. The V gene is TRBV27, the J gene TRBJ2-3; D is uncertain. The V end lost 3 bases, the J end lost 2 bases, and 6 bases lay between the germline ends. This CDR3 is built from 13 residues. From germline, CDR1 is MNHEY and CDR2 SMNVEV (reference sequence). Written as DNA, the CDR3 is TGTGCCAGCAGTTTTGTCTTCACAGATACGCAGTATTTT. Amino acid sequence: CASSFVFTDTQYF.

The chain combines TRBV6-5 with TRBJ1-2, with 9 bases lining up with TRBD1. Germline CDR1 MNHEY, CDR2 SVGAGI. The CDR3 sequence is 15 residues long. V lost 5 bases, J lost 8 bases, and 12 bases stayed unmatched. DNA for the CDR3: TGTGCCAGCAGTCTTGTTACAGGGGGCGCGAGGGGCTACACCTTC. This translates into CASSLVTGGARGYTF.

V and J are TRBV5-6 and TRBJ2-1; no clear D. This CDR3 region has 14 residues. The germline V gene encodes CDR1 SGHDT and CDR2 YYEEEE. V was cut by 0 bases and J by 2 bases, with 6 bases left in between. CDR3 bases: TGTGCCAGCAGCTTGGGACATCCCTACAATGAGCAGTTCTTC. Protein: CASSLGHPYNEQFF.

This chain links TRBV20-1 with TRBJ2-7; D not resolved. Germline V gene data show CDR1 as DFQATT and CDR2 as SNEGSKA (reference sequence). V lost 1 base and J lost 3, with 4 bases in between. This CDR3 region has 11 residues. As DNA, the CDR3 is TGCAGTGCTAGAGCCGGCTACGAGCAGTACTTC. The encoded protein is CSARAGYEQYF.

CDR3 coding DNA: TGCGCCAGCAGCTTGAAGGCGGCGGGGTCGCGGGCCTACGAGCAGTACTTC. Its protein is CASSLKAAGSRAYEQYF. The chain links TRBV5-1 to TRBJ2-7; a weak D match, TRBD2 (6 bases). The CDR3 covers 17 residues. Germline CDR1 SGHRS, CDR2 YFSETQ. Trimming pared 1 base from V and 2 bases from J, leaving 19 bases between.

The chain is built from TRBV9 and TRBJ2-2; 9 bases are a match to TRBD1. V dropped 1 base and J dropped 4; count of bases not matched to a gene: 5. The V gene's germline CDR1 is SGDLS and CDR2 YYNGEE. CDR3 length: 16 amino acids. CDR3 loop: CASSVFRTGATGELFF. The CDR3 DNA reads TGTGCCAGCAGCGTATTCCGGACAGGGGCCACCGGGGAGCTGTTTTTT.

The V and J genes are TRBV9 and TRBJ2-3; D unresolved. V was trimmed by 3 bases and J by 4 bases, leaving 12 bases between them. Germline V gene sequence: CDR1 SGDLS, CDR2 YYNGEE. The CDR3 sequence is 14 residues long. This CDR3 is CASSERRMADTQYF. The CDR3 bases are TGTGCCAGCAGCGAGAGACGGATGGCAGATACGCAGTATTTT. Combining the CDR3 with reference TRBV9 and TRBJ2-3 gives the whole variable domain DSGVTQTPKHLITATGQRVTLRCSPRSGDLSVYWYQQSLDQGLQFLIQYYNGEERAKGNILERFSAQQFPDLHSELNLSSLELGDSALYFCASSERRMADTQYFGPGTRLTVL.

The V and J genes are TRBV7-9 and TRBJ2-1; perhaps TRBD2 as D (6 bases). CDR1 is SEHNR, CDR2 FQNEAQ, per germline (reference sequence). The ends were cut back, 4 bases at V and 9 bases at J, with 13 bases in the middle. This CDR3 contains 13 residues. The CDR3 loop is CASSSGGEPEQFF. In nucleotides, the CDR3 is TGTGCCAGCAGCTCCGGAGGGGAACCTGAGCAGTTCTTC.

The J gene is TRBJ1-1, the V gene TRBV5-1, with 7 nucleotides matching TRBD1. Germline V gives CDR1 SGHRS, CDR2 YFSETQ. The CDR3 loop spans 15 amino acids. The trim removed 4 bases at V and 5 bases at J, leaving 11 bases unmatched. CDR3 amino acids: CASSLQGPLGTEAFF. CDR3 DNA sequence: TGCGCCAGCAGCCTACAGGGGCCACTCGGTACTGAAGCTTTCTTT.

The chain couples TRBV9 to TRBJ1-2, with D possibly TRBD1 on 6 matching bases. V dropped 3 bases and J dropped 5 bases, with 14 bases sitting between them. The CDR3 spans 14 residues. CDR1 is SGDLS, CDR2 YYNGEE, per germline. The CDR3 DNA reads as TGTGCCAGCAGCGCCAACAGGGCCCTGTATGGCTACACCTTC. This encodes CASSANRALYGYTF.

This chain connects TRBV7-6 to TRBJ2-1; 10 positions match TRBD2. The CDR3 is 15 amino acids. Germline-derived CDR1 and CDR2 are SGHVS and FNYEAQ. J gave up 4 bases and V 5 bases, and 5 bases lay outside the gene matches. The CDR3 spells CASSPKAGGYNEQFF. DNA for the CDR3: TGTGCCAGCAGCCCTAAAGCGGGGGGGTACAATGAGCAGTTCTTC.

The chain has TRBV4-2 and TRBJ1-4, with 7 bases matching TRBD1. The CDR3 loop spans 18 amino acids. Unmatched junction bases numbered 15, after V lost 0 bases and J lost 8 bases. Germline V gives CDR1 LGHNA, CDR2 YNFKEQ. DNA of the CDR3: TGTGCCAGCAGCCAAGATCGGCAGGGAACAGGGGTAAACGAAAAACTGTTTTTT. Translating it yields CASSQDRQGTGVNEKLFF.

This chain joins TRBV16 and TRBJ2-7, with D unclear. Trimming took off 1 base at V and 9 bases at J, with 10 bases between the two ends. This CDR3 region has 12 residues. Germline lookup yields CDR1 KGHSY and CDR2 FQNENV. Here the CDR3 DNA reads TGTGCCAGCAGCCAATTGACGACGGGGCAGTACTTC. Translated: CASSQLTTGQYF.

This chain connects TRBV11-3 to TRBJ2-1; D not certain. The germline V gene has CDR1 SGHNT and CDR2 YENEEA. Between the trimmed V and J ends, which lost 3 bases and 5 bases, there was a span of 8 bases. The CDR3 spans 13 residues. This chain's CDR3 is CASSFSSNNEQFF. The CDR3 region has the DNA TGTGCCAGCAGCTTCTCTTCAAACAATGAGCAGTTCTTC. Based on the CDR3 plus reference TRBV11-3 and TRBJ2-1, the full variable domain is EAGVVQSPRYKIIEKKQPVAFWCNPISGHNTLYWYLQNLGQGPELLIRYENEEAVDDSQLPKDRFSAERLKGVDSTLKIQPAELGDSAVYLCASSFSSNNEQFFGPGTRLTVL.

There are a few counts of this clone. The chain carries TRBV30 and TRBJ2-3, with D perhaps TRBD2 (6 bases). Trimming stripped 0 bases from V and 4 bases from J, with 11 bases between. CDR1 is GTSNPN and CDR2 is SVGIG in the germline V gene (reference sequence). The CDR3 contains 14 residues. In DNA, the CDR3 is TGTGCCTGGAGTGTTGCGGGGCGGGCAGATACGCAGTATTTT. It yields the protein CAWSVAGRADTQYF.

V and J are TRBV9 and TRBJ2-3; 10 nucleotides agree with TRBD2. V was clipped by 3 bases and J by 6 bases; unmatched bases: 10. The CDR3 is 16 amino acids. Germline CDR1 SGDLS, CDR2 YYNGEE. CDR3 coding DNA: TGTGCCAGCAGCGCCCCTCCTAGCGGGAGTCTTGATACGCAGTATTTT. As protein: CASSAPPSGSLDTQYF.

In the case of this clone: Germline is not matched at one junction end, which may reflect a read error. The chain couples TRBV10-2 to TRBJ1-2; TRBD1 might be the D (5 bases). Germline V gene data show CDR1 as WSHSY and CDR2 as SAAADI. The CDR3 contains 16 residues. CDR3 sequence: CASSESSPLWGYGHTF. CDR3 bases: TGCGCCAGCAGTGAGTCCAGCCCCCTCTGGGGCTATGGCCACACCTTC.

The chain carries TRBV2 and TRBJ2-5, with TRBD1 matching 11 bases. After removal of 4 bases from V and 1 base from J, the junction contained 2 bases not matched to a gene. CDR1 SNHLY and CDR2 FYNNEI come from the germline V gene. This CDR3 has 15 residues. In nucleotides, the CDR3 is TGTGCCAGCAGTGGGGACAGGGGGGCCCAAGAGACCCAGTACTTC. Translated: CASSGDRGAQETQYF.

The chain has TRBV7-2 and TRBJ2-7; D is unresolved. The CDR3 runs to 13 residues. The V end was cut by 5 bases, the J end by 6 bases, with 14 bases between. Germline V gene lookup returns CDR1 SGHTA and CDR2 FQGNSA. The CDR3 spells CASSVGVRTEQYF. The DNA for the CDR3 is TGTGCCAGCAGCGTAGGAGTTAGGACCGAGCAGTACTTC. Looking up the rest from reference TRBV7-2 and TRBJ2-7 gives the full variable domain: GAGVSQSPSNKVTEKGKDVELRCDPISGHTALYWYRQSLGQGLEFLIYFQGNSAPDKSGLPSDRFSAERTGGSVSTLTIQRTQQEDSAVYLCASSVGVRTEQYFGPGTRLTVT.

This chain connects TRBV10-3 to TRBJ2-2; 7 bases match TRBD1. The CDR3 is 16 residues long. The germline V gene encodes CDR1 ENHRY and CDR2 SYGVKD. V gave up 4 bases and J gave up 4 bases; unmatched junction bases: 9. CDR3 sequence: CAISAKGTEFTGELFF. In DNA, the CDR3 is TGTGCCATCAGTGCGAAAGGGACAGAATTCACCGGGGAGCTGTTTTTT.

Turning to this clone: Since no conserved phenylalanine or tryptophan closes the CDR3, a read error is the likely cause. The chain combines TRBV7-8 with TRBJ1-1, with D possibly TRBD1 on 5 matching bases. CDR1 is SGHVS and CDR2 is FQNEAQ in the germline V gene. The CDR3 totals 14 residues. The germline V and J ends were trimmed by 4 bases and 7 bases, with 16 bases remaining between them. In DNA form, the CDR3 reads TGTGCCAGCAGCTCACCTCGGGGACGACATGAAGCTTTCCTT. This translates into CASSSPRGRHEAFL.

The V and J genes are TRBV20-1 and TRBJ2-7, with D hard to call. Germline loops: CDR1 DFQATT, CDR2 SNEGSKA (reference sequence). This CDR3 region has 11 residues. The V gene lost 1 base and the J gene lost 9 bases, with 10 bases spanning the gap. Here the CDR3 reads CSARGGLPQYF. The CDR3 DNA is TGCAGTGCTAGAGGCGGCCTTCCGCAGTACTTC.